Listed below are T cell receptor beta chains from one sample, sequenced in a study of technical replicates of blood from several donors. The data were produced by immunoSEQ multiplex PCR, yet TCRdb's version contains in-frame clones alone and is incomplete. In the table there are about 74,000 clones, roughly 77% of which are singletons. Material for sequencing was PBMCs. Receptor source: a human donor in good health. Some clones in this sample may be carry-over from other donors' samples. The CDR3 runs from the conserved cysteine through the conserved F or W. The D gene is left open where the match is weak. Where a row states a size, it is once, few, many or the class of an expanded clone; other rows omit it.

TRBV20-1	-	TRBJ2-1	TRBD2	CSVQSGIQFF	TGCAGTGTTCAAAGCGGGATCCAGTTCTTC
TRBV4-2	few	TRBJ2-3	TRBD2	CASSPSGTSGRTDTQYF	TGTGCCAGCAGCCCGTCCGGGACTAGCGGCCGCACAGATACGCAGTATTTT
TRBV28	few	TRBJ2-6	TRBD2	CASSLSRGRAHGANVLTF	TGTGCCAGCAGTTTATCTCGCGGGAGGGCCCATGGGGCCAACGTCCTGACTTTC
TRBV11-1	-	TRBJ1-1	-	CASRGGGWFRAEAFF	TGTGCCAGCCGAGGGGGGGGGTGGTTTCGCGCTGAAGCTTTCTTT
TRBV29-1	-	TRBJ2-7	TRBD1	CSVRTGSSYEQYF	TGCAGCGTTCGGACAGGGAGCTCCTACGAGCAGTACTTC
TRBV9	-	TRBJ2-3	-	CASSVGRITDTQYF	TGTGCCAGCAGCGTGGGCCGTATCACAGATACGCAGTATTTT
TRBV5-6	-	TRBJ2-1	-	CASTQDSREQFF	TGTGCCAGCACCCAGGACTCCAGGGAGCAGTTCTTC
TRBV5-1	-	TRBJ2-5	TRBD2	CASSFGVTSGFWETQYF	TGCGCCAGCAGCTTTGGTGTGACTAGCGGCTTCTGGGAGACCCAGTACTTC
TRBV19	-	TRBJ2-3	-	CASTRADTQYF	TGTGCCAGTACCAGGGCAGATACGCAGTATTTT
TRBV30	-	TRBJ2-1	-	CAWDYYNEQFF	TGTGCCTGGGACTACTACAATGAGCAGTTCTTC
TRBV9	-	TRBJ1-6	TRBD1	CAIPPAGGSYNSPLHF	TGTGCCATCCCACCCGCAGGGGGCTCCTATAATTCACCCCTCCACTTT
TRBV27	-	TRBJ1-3	-	CASRDISSGNTIYF	TGTGCCAGCAGAGACATCAGCTCTGGAAACACCATATATTTT
TRBV9	-	TRBJ1-4	-	CASSVESSYRGEELFF	TGTGCCAGCAGCGTAGAGTCTAGTTATCGGGGGGAGGAACTGTTTTTT
TRBV7-2	-	TRBJ2-7	TRBD1	CASSPRQGTYEQYF	TGTGCCAGCAGCCCCCGACAGGGAACCTACGAGCAGTACTTC
TRBV5-1	-	TRBJ2-1	-	CASAGGRINEQFF	TGCGCCAGCGCCGGGGGTAGAATTAATGAGCAGTTCTTC
TRBV7-8	-	TRBJ2-2	TRBD2	CAIRLAGGRNTGELFF	TGTGCCATCAGGCTAGCGGGGGGGCGCAACACCGGGGAGCTGTTTTTT
TRBV5-4	-	TRBJ1-4	TRBD1	CASSPDPGGGDEKLFF	TGTGCCAGCAGTCCGGATCCGGGAGGGGGCGATGAAAAACTGTTTTTT
TRBV15	once	TRBJ2-2	TRBD2	CATSRVGLAGTGELFF	TGTGCCACCAGCAGAGTAGGGCTAGCGGGAACCGGGGAGCTGTTTTTT
TRBV21-1	-	TRBJ2-7	-	CASSPPDTLDYEQYF	TGTGCCAGCAGCCCCCCCGATACCCTAGACTACGAGCAGTACTTC
TRBV7-3	-	TRBJ2-7	TRBD2	CASSQRAGAAYEQYF	TGTGCCAGCAGCCAAAGAGCGGGGGCCGCCTACGAGCAGTACTTC
TRBV21-1	-	TRBJ2-7	-	CASCPGEQYF	TGTGCCAGCTGCCCAGGCGAGCAGTACTTC
TRBV29-1	-	TRBJ1-4	TRBD1	CSVGVPGGSTNEKLFF	TGCAGCGTTGGGGTCCCAGGGGGTTCTACTAATGAAAAACTGTTTTTT
TRBV9	-	TRBJ1-1	-	CASSGAATSAEAFF	TGTGCCAGCAGCGGCGCGGCGACCAGCGCTGAAGCTTTCTTT
TRBV30	few	TRBJ1-5	-	CAQLAGDNQPQHF	TGTGCGCAATTGGCGGGGGACAATCAGCCCCAGCATTTT
TRBV5-1	medium-sized	TRBJ2-1	-	CASSLGGGYNEQFF	TGCGCCAGCAGCTTGGGGGGAGGATACAATGAGCAGTTCTTC
TRBV5-6	-	TRBJ2-1	-	CASSPGGATYNEQFF	TGTGCCAGCAGTCCTGGGGGGGCCACCTACAATGAGCAGTTCTTC
TRBV2	once	TRBJ2-1	-	CAVRSGARGNEQFF	TGTGCCGTTAGGTCCGGAGCCCGCGGCAATGAGCAGTTCTTC
TRBV7-9	few	TRBJ2-7	TRBD2	CASSLGREPYEQYF	TGTGCCAGCAGCCTAGGGAGGGAACCCTACGAGCAGTACTTC
TRBV5-1	-	TRBJ2-7	-	CASSPVGGYYEQYF	TGCGCCAGCAGCCCAGTGGGGGGTTACTACGAGCAGTACTTC
TRBV27	-	TRBJ2-1	-	CASSLSLTYNEQFF	TGTGCCAGCAGTTTAAGCCTTACCTACAATGAGCAGTTCTTC
TRBV6-5	-	TRBJ1-2	-	CASSYNGGDNYGYTF	TGTGCCAGCAGTTACAACGGGGGAGATAACTATGGCTACACCTTC
TRBV11-1	-	TRBJ2-3	TRBD1	CASSSNRGDTQYF	TGTGCCAGCAGCTCTAACAGGGGCGATACGCAGTATTTT
TRBV7-2	-	TRBJ2-1	-	CASSRGTIGNEQFF	TGTGCCAGCAGCCGCGGGACGATCGGCAATGAGCAGTTCTTC
TRBV11-3	-	TRBJ2-3	-	CASSRGTGTDTQYF	TGTGCCAGCAGCCGCGGGACAGGCACAGATACGCAGTATTTT
TRBV7-9	-	TRBJ1-1	-	CASSTAKFMNTEAFF	TGTGCCAGCAGCACCGCTAAGTTCATGAACACTGAAGCTTTCTTT
TRBV18	-	TRBJ2-3	TRBD2	CASSPPSLAGGLADTQYF	TGTGCCAGCTCACCACCGTCCCTAGCGGGGGGGCTGGCAGATACGCAGTATTTT
TRBV5-1	-	TRBJ2-7	TRBD1	CASSPLGQWPAYEQYF	TGCGCCAGCAGCCCCCTGGGACAGTGGCCCGCCTACGAGCAGTACTTC
TRBV12-5	-	TRBJ2-7	TRBD2	CASLPSGGTQYF	TGTGCTAGCCTACCTAGCGGGGGAACGCAGTACTTC
TRBV11-2	-	TRBJ2-1	TRBD1	CASSLGQGVEYNEQFF	TGTGCCAGCAGCTTAGGACAGGGTGTGGAGTACAATGAGCAGTTCTTC
TRBV18	once	TRBJ2-1	-	CASSSDNGAYNEQFF	TGTGCCAGCTCATCCGATAACGGTGCCTACAATGAGCAGTTCTTC
TRBV15	-	TRBJ1-2	-	CATSRVGTPTIF	TGTGCCACCAGCAGAGTCGGGACACCAACCATCTTC